These 15 T cell receptor beta chains were all obtained from the same sample, sequenced in a study of read filtering for tumor transcriptome and immune sequencing. This library used about 360 ng RNA and molecular barcoded adaptors spanning alpha/delta and beta/gamma chains. One entry per CDR3 protein, called by TCRdb with MiXCR from the reads. Of 40,000 or so distinct CDR3 sequences listed, approximately 10% were seen once; the top ten hold around 35%. The sequencing input was a population of CD138-negative cells sorted from bone marrow. Every receptor here comes from a donor at least 40 years old with multiple myeloma.

In its sample, this clonotype was seen many times. This chain uses TRBV20-1 with TRBJ2-7; 9 bases are a match to TRBD1. V gave up 1 base and J gave up 2 bases; unmatched junction bases: 6. The germline CDR1 and CDR2 sequences are DFQATT and SNEGSKA (reference sequence). The CDR3 has 15 amino acids. The CDR3 protein is CSARAGTGIAYEQYF. The CDR3 DNA is TGCAGTGCTAGAGCCGGGACAGGGATAGCCTACGAGCAGTACTTC.

This clonotype was seen repeatedly, ten times or more. This rearrangement joins TRBV6-1 to TRBJ1-4, with D unclear. This CDR3 has 13 residues. V was clipped by 5 bases and J by 14 bases, with 18 bases between them. CDR1 MNHNS and CDR2 SASEGT come from the germline V gene. The CDR3 bases are TGTGCCAGCAGTAGCGGGCCGGGAAGCCATCTGTTTTTT. As protein: CASSSGPGSHLFF.

The rearrangement uses TRBV11-3 and TRBJ2-5, with 8 bases aligning to TRBD1. Germline V CDR1 and CDR2: SGHNT, YENEEA. J lost 7 bases, V lost 5 bases, and 15 bases had no gene match. This CDR3 comprises 16 residues. CDR3 sequence (DNA): TGTGCCAGCAGCCGATCCGGGACAGGCGTTTTCTGGACCCAGTACTTC. It codes for CASSRSGTGVFWTQYF.

The genes are TRBV28 and TRBJ2-3; D could derive from TRBD1 or TRBD2 (5 bases each). Germline CDR1 reads MDHEN; CDR2 reads SYDVKM. V lost 6 bases, J lost 0 bases, and 13 bases lay in between. The CDR3 has 15 residues. The CDR3 nucleotides are TGTGCCAGCAGCCCACGCCGGGACAGCACAGATACGCAGTATTTT. Translated, it gives CASSPRRDSTDTQYF.

This clonotype has at least ten counts. This chain connects TRBV28 to TRBJ2-7; TRBD1 matches at 8 bases. The J segment lost 7 bases and the V segment lost 6 bases, leaving 5 bases of the junction unmatched. CDR3 length: 12 amino acids. The V gene's germline CDR1 is MDHEN and CDR2 SYDVKM. The CDR3 DNA reads as TGTGCCAGCAGACGGACAGGGAGAGAGCAGTACTTC. It yields the protein CASRRTGREQYF. The full variable domain, in which reference TRBV28 and TRBJ2-7 provide the parts outside the CDR3, is DVKVTQSSRYLVKRTGEKVFLECVQDMDHENMFWYRQDPGLGLRLIYFSYDVKMKEKGDIPEGYSVSREKKERFSLILESASTNQTSMYLCASRRTGREQYFGPGTRLTVT.

At least ten counts were recorded for this clonotype. The J gene is TRBJ1-5, the V gene TRBV27, with 8 nucleotides matching TRBD1. J lost 6 bases, V lost 5 bases, and 3 bases had no gene match. This CDR3 is 13 amino acids long. CDR1 and CDR2 from the germline V gene are MNHEY and SMNVEV (reference sequence). The CDR3 DNA reads as TGTGCCAGCAGTGGACAGGGACTTCAGCCCCAGCATTTT. Translated: CASSGQGLQPQHF.

Notes on this clonotype: Likely a read error: the CDR3 ends without its conserved phenylalanine or tryptophan. Because the CDR3's place on the DNA is in doubt, the DNA is left out and the CDR3 is given as listed by TCRdb. The chain's CDR3 is CASTRQGHYNEQLY. The rearrangement links TRBV19 to TRBJ2-1; the DNA was not compared with TRBD1, the D call given in the table. Germline values: CDR1 LNHDA, CDR2 SQIVND (reference sequence). A total of 14 residues make up the CDR3, ends included.

This clonotype was observed at least ten times. The chain recombines TRBV4-2 with TRBJ2-3; TRBD2 matches at 8 bases. The germline gives CDR1 LGHNA, CDR2 YNFKEQ. The V segment lost 0 bases and the J segment 9 bases; nucleotides outside the gene matches: 2. This CDR3 region has 13 residues. DNA of the CDR3: TGTGCCAGCAGCCAAGACGGCGGGGGGACGCAGTATTTT. Encoded protein: CASSQDGGGTQYF.

This clonotype occurred once. This probably arose from a read error, given a far larger clone one base away. The V call is TRBV6-1, the J call TRBJ2-1; D is ambiguous. The germline V gene encodes CDR1 MNHNS and CDR2 SASEGT. Trimming shortened V by 6 bases and J by 10 bases, and 13 bases separated the two germline ends. The length of the CDR3 is 12 residues. The DNA for the CDR3 is TGTGCCAGCAGCCATCCGATAGGGGAGCAGTTCTTC. Translation: CASSHPIGEQFF.

This clonotype showed up many times. The rearrangement joins TRBV6-1 to TRBJ2-7; 9 positions match TRBD1. With V trimmed by 8 bases and J by 5 bases, 13 bases remained unmatched. Germline lookup yields CDR1 MNHNS and CDR2 SASEGT. CDR3 length: 15 residues. CDR3 sequence reads: CASLSLDRGVHEQYF. The CDR3 DNA reads TGTGCCAGCCTTAGCTTGGACAGGGGTGTCCACGAGCAGTACTTC.

Worth noting for this clonotype: This sequence is one base from a far larger clone and is likely a read error. The genes are TRBV7-6 and TRBJ1-2, with a tentative D call TRBD1 (5 bases). CDR3 length: 18 amino acids. The V gene's germline CDR1 is SGHVS and CDR2 FNYEAQ. V lost 5 bases, J lost 1 base, and 23 bases lay in between. For the CDR3, the DNA is TGTGCCAGCAGCCCAAGGGACGGCTACGGCACCTTTAACTATGGCTACACCTTC. It is translated as CASSPRDGYGTFNYGYTF.

With regard to this clonotype: Given the absence of the conserved phenylalanine or tryptophan at the CDR3 end, a read error is likely. J is TRBJ2-5 and V is TRBV7-8, with D maybe TRBD2 (5 bases). From germline, CDR1 is SGHVS and CDR2 FQNEAQ. The CDR3 consists of 15 residues. The CDR3 nucleotides are TGTGCCAGCGGCTTAGCGCCAGTACACCAAGAGACCCAGTACCTC. Its translation is CASGLAPVHQETQYL.

This clonotype was picked up many times. J is TRBJ2-1 and V is TRBV20-1, with D possibly TRBD1 on 5 matching bases. V lost 5 bases and J 0 bases, leaving 11 bases between the germline ends. The CDR3 covers 14 residues. Germline V gives CDR1 DFQATT, CDR2 SNEGSKA (reference sequence). CDR3 sequence reads: CSALGVSSYNEQFF. CDR3 nucleotide sequence: TGCAGTGCTTTAGGGGTGAGCTCCTACAATGAGCAGTTCTTC.

There are many counts of this clonotype. This chain links TRBV7-9 with TRBJ2-3; D is undetermined. CDR3 length equals 14 residues. The germline gives CDR1 SEHNR, CDR2 FQNEAQ (reference sequence). V was shortened by 7 bases and J by 2 bases, with 13 bases between the two germline ends. The CDR3 sequence: CASTTTEDTDTQYF. CDR3 DNA sequence: TGTGCCAGCACCACGACCGAGGACACAGATACGCAGTATTTT.

A note on this clonotype: This may arise from a read error, as a much more abundant clone is one base away. This chain links TRBV20-1 with TRBJ2-5, with D unresolved. Trimming shortened V by 4 bases and J by 7 bases, and 7 bases separated the two germline ends. Germline-derived CDR1 and CDR2 are DFQATT and SNEGSKA (reference sequence). This CDR3 is 10 amino acids long. The DNA for the CDR3 is TGCAGTGCTACAGAGGCGACCCAGTACTTC. Its protein is CSATEATQYF.